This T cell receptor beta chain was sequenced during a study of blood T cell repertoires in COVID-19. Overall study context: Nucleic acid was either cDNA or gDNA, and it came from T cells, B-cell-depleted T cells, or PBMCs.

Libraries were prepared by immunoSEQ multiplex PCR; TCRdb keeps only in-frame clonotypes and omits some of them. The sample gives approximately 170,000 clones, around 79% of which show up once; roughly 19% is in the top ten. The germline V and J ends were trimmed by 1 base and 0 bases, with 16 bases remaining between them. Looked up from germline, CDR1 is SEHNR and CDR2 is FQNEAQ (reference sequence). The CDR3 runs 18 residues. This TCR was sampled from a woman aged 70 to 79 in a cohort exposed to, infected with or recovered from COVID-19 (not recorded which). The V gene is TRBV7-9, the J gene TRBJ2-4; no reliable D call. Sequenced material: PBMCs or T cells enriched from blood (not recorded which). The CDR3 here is CASSLDSSGNLAKNIQYF. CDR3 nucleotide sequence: TGTGCCAGCAGCTTAGACTCGTCGGGTAACCTAGCCAAAAACATTCAGTACTTC.